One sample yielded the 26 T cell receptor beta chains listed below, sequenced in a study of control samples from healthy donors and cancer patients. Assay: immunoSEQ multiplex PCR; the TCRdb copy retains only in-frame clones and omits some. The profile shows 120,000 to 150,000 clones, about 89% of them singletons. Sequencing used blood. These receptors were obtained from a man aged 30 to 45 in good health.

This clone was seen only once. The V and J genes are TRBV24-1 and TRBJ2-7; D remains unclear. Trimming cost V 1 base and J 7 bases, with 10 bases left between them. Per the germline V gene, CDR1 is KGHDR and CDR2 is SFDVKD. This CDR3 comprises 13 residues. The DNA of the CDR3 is TGTGCCACCAGTGATTTTACTGTTTCGGAGCAGTACTTC. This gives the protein CATSDFTVSEQYF.

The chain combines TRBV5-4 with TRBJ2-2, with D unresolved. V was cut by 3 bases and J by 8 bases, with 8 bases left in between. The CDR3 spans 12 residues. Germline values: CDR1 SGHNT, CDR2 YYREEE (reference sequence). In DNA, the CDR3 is TGTGCCAGCAGCTCCGACGTAGGGGAGCTGTTTTTT. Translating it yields CASSSDVGELFF.

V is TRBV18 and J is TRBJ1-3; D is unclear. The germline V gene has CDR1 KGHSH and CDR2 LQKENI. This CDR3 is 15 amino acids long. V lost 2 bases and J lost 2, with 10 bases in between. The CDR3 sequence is CASSPDGLAGNTIYF. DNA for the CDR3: TGTGCCAGCTCACCAGACGGGCTGGCTGGAAACACCATATATTTT. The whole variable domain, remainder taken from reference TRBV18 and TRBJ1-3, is NAGVMQNPRHLVRRRGQEARLRCSPMKGHSHVYWYRQLPEEGLKFMVYLQKENIIDESGMPKERFSAEFPKEGPSILRIQQVVRGDSAAYFCASSPDGLAGNTIYFGEGSWLTVV.

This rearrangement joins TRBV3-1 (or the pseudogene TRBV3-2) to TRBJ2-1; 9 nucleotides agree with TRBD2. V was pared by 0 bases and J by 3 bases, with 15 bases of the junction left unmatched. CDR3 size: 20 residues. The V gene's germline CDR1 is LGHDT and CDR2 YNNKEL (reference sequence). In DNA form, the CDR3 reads TGTGCCAGCAGCCAAGAGAGGATGGTAGCGGGGGACCCGGTCTACAATGAGCAGTTCTTC. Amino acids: CASSQERMVAGDPVYNEQFF.

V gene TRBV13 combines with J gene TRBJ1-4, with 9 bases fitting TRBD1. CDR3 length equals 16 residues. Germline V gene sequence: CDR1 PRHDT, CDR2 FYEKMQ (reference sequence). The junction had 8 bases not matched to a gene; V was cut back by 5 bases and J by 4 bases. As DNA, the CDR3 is TGTGCCAGCAGCCACGGGACAGGGTCGGGTAATGAAAAACTGTTTTTT. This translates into CASSHGTGSGNEKLFF.

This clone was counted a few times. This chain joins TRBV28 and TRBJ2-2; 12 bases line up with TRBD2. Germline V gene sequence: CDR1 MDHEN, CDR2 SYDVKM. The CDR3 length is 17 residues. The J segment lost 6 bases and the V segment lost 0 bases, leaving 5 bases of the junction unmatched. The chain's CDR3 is CASSLWSLAGGPGELFF. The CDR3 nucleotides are TGTGCCAGCAGTTTATGGAGTCTAGCGGGAGGGCCCGGGGAGCTGTTTTTT. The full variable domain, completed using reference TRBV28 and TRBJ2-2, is DVKVTQSSRYLVKRTGEKVFLECVQDMDHENMFWYRQDPGLGLRLIYFSYDVKMKEKGDIPEGYSVSREKKERFSLILESASTNQTSMYLCASSLWSLAGGPGELFFGEGSRLTVL.

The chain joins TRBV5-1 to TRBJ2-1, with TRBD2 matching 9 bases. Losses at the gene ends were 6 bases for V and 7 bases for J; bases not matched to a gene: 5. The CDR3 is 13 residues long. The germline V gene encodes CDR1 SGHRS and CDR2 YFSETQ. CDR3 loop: CASKNSGSNEQFF. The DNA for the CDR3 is TGCGCCAGCAAGAATAGCGGGAGTAATGAGCAGTTCTTC.

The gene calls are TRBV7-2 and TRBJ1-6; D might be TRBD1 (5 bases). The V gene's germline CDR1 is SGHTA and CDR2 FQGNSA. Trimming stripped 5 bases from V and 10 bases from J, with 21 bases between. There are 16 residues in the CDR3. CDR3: CASSPWDRPWQSPLHF. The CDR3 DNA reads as TGTGCCAGCAGCCCCTGGGACCGCCCGTGGCAGTCACCCCTCCACTTT.

Written as DNA, the CDR3 is TGTGCCACCAACCCTGGCCCACAGGGGGCGGATTATAGCAATCAGCCCCAGCATTTT. It translates to CATNPGPQGADYSNQPQHF. This chain links TRBV19 with TRBJ1-5, with 9 bases fitting TRBD1. The germline CDR1 and CDR2 sequences are LNHDA and SQIVND (reference sequence). The length of the CDR3 is 19 residues. V shed 10 bases and J 0 bases; nucleotides not matched to a gene: 19.

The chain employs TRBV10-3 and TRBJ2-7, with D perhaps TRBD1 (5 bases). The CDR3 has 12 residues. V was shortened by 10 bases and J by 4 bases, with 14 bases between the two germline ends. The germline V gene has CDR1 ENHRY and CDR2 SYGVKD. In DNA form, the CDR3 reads TGTGCCAGCTCAAGGGGCCGGTACGAGCAGTACTTC. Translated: CASSRGRYEQYF.

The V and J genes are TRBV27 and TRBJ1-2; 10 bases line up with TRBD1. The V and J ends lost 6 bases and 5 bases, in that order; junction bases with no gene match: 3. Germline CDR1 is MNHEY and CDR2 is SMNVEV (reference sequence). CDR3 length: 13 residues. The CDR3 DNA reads TGTGCCAGCAGAGGGACAGGGGATTATGGCTACACCTTC. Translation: CASRGTGDYGYTF.

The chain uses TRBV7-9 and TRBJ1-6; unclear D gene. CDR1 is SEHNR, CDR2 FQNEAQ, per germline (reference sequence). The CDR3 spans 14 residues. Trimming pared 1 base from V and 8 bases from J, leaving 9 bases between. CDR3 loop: CASSLGVSDSPLHF. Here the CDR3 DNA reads TGTGCCAGCAGCTTAGGGGTGTCGGATTCACCCCTCCACTTT.

In DNA, the CDR3 is TGTGCCAGCAGCTTTTTAGGAGCTGGGGCCAACGTCCTGACTTTC. Protein sequence: CASSFLGAGANVLTF. V usage is TRBV7-3 and J usage is TRBJ2-6, with no clear D. V lost 3 bases and J lost 2, with 8 bases in between. The CDR3 contains 15 residues. Germline lookup yields CDR1 SGHTA and CDR2 FQGTGA. Combining the CDR3 with reference TRBV7-3 and TRBJ2-6 gives the whole variable domain GAGVSQTPSNKVTEKGKYVELRCDPISGHTALYWYRQSLGQGPEFLIYFQGTGAADDSGLPNDRFFAVRPEGSVSTLKIQRTERGDSAVYLCASSFLGAGANVLTFGAGSRLTVL.

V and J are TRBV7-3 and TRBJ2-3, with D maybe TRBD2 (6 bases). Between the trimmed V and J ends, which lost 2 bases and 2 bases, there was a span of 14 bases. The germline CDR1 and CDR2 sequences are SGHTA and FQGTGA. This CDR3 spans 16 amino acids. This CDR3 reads CASSLFGGSITDTQYF. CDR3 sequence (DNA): TGTGCCAGCAGCTTATTCGGGGGTTCGATCACAGATACGCAGTATTTT. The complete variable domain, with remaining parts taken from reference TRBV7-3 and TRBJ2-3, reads GAGVSQTPSNKVTEKGKYVELRCDPISGHTALYWYRQSLGQGPEFLIYFQGTGAADDSGLPNDRFFAVRPEGSVSTLKIQRTERGDSAVYLCASSLFGGSITDTQYFGPGTRLTVL.

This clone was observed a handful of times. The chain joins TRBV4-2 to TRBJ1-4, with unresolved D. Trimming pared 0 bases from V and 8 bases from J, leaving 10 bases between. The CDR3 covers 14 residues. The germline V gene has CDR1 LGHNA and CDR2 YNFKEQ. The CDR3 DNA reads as TGTGCCAGCAGCCAAGATAGGGCAAGCGAAAAACTGTTTTTT. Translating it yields CASSQDRASEKLFF.

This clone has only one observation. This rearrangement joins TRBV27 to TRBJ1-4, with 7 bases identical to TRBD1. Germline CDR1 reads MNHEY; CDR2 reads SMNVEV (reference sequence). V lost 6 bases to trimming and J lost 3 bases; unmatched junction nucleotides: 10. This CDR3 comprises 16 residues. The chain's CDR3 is CASRKTPGTANEKLFF. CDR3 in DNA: TGTGCCAGCAGGAAAACCCCCGGGACAGCTAATGAAAAACTGTTTTTT.

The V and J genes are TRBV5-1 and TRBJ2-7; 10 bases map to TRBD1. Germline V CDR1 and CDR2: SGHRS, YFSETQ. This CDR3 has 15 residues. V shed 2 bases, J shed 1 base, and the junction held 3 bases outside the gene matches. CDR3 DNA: TGCGCCAGCAGCTTTGGGACAGGGGCGTCCTACGAGCAGTACTTC. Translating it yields CASSFGTGASYEQYF.

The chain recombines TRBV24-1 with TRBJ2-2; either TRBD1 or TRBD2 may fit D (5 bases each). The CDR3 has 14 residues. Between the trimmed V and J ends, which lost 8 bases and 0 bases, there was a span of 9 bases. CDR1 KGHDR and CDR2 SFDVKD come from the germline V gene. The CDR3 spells CATKGPTNTGELFF. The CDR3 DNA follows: TGTGCCACCAAGGGACCGACGAACACCGGGGAGCTGTTTTTT.

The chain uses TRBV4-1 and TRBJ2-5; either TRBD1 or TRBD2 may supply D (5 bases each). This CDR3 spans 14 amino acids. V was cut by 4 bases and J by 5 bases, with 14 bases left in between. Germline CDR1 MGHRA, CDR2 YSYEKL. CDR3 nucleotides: TGCGCCAGCAGCCCCAGGGACGGTGGGGAGACCCAGTACTTC. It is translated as CASSPRDGGETQYF.

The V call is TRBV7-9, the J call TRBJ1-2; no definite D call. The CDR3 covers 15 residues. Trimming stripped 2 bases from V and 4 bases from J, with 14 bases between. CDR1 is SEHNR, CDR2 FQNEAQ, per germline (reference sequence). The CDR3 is CASSLIGAAGYGYTF. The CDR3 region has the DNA TGTGCCAGCAGCTTAATCGGAGCGGCGGGCTATGGCTACACCTTC.

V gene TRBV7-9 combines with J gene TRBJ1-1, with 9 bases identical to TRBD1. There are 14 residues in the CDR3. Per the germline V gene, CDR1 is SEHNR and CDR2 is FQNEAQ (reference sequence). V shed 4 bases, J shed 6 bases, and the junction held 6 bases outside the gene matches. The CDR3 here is CASSYGQGIAEAFF. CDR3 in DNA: TGTGCCAGCAGCTACGGACAGGGGATCGCTGAAGCTTTCTTT.

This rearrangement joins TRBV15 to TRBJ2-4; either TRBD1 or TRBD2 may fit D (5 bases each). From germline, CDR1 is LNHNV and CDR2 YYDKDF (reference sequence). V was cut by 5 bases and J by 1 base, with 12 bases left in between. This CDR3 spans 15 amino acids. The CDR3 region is CATSPGSVAKNIQYF. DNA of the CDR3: TGTGCCACCAGCCCAGGGAGTGTGGCCAAAAACATTCAGTACTTC.

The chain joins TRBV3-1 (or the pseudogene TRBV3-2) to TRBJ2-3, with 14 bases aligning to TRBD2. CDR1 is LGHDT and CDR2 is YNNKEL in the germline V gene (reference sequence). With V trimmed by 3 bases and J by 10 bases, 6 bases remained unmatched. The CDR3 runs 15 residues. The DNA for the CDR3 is TGTGCCAGCAGCCACCGACTAGCGGGAGGGCTAGCGCAGTATTTT. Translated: CASSHRLAGGLAQYF.

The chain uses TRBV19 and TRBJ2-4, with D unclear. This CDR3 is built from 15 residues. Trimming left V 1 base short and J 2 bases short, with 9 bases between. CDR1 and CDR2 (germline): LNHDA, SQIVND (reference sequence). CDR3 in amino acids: CASSIAGPTKNIQYF. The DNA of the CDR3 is TGTGCCAGTAGTATAGCCGGGCCTACCAAAAACATTCAGTACTTC.

The CDR3 DNA reads TGTGCCACCAGTGTCGGCAGCTCCTACGAGCAGTACTTC. Protein: CATSVGSSYEQYF. The rearrangement uses TRBV24-1 and TRBJ2-7; D is unclear. V was shortened by 5 bases and J by 0 bases, with 7 bases between the two germline ends. Germline V lookup: CDR1 KGHDR, CDR2 SFDVKD. There are 13 residues in the CDR3.

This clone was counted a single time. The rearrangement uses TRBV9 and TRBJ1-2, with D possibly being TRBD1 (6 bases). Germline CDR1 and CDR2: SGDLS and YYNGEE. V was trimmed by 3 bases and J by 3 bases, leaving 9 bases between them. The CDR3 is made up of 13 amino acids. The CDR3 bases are TGTGCCAGCAGCGAACAGGGTGACTATGGCTACACCTTC. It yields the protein CASSEQGDYGYTF.